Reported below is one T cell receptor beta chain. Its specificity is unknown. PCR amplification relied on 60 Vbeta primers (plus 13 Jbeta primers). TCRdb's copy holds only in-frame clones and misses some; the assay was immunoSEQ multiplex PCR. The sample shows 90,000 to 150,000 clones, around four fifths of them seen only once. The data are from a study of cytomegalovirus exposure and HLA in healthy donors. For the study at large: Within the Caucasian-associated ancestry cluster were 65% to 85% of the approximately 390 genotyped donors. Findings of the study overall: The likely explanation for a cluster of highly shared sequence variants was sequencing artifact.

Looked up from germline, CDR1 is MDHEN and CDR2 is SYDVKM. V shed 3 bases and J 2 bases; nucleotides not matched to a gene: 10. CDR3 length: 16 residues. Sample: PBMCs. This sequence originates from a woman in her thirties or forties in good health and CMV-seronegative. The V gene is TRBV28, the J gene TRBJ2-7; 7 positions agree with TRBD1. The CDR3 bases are TGTGCCAGCAGTTTGGGTTTGCAGGGGGTTCCCTACGAGCAGTACTTC. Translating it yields CASSLGLQGVPYEQYF.